A single sample is the source of the 23 T cell receptor beta chains below, sequenced in a study of cytomegalovirus exposure and HLA in healthy donors. PCR primers comprised 60 Vbeta and 13 Jbeta primers. Here immunoSEQ multiplex PCR was the method, and the copy in TCRdb shows in-frame clones only, minus some. The sample yields 110,000 to 150,000 clones, about 72% seen once. The sample was PBMCs. Receptors were obtained from a man aged 40-55 years in good health and CMV-seronegative.

The gene calls are TRBV4-1 and TRBJ1-1; 8 nucleotides align to TRBD1. The CDR3 has 16 residues. With 2 bases clipped from V and 5 bases from J, the junction kept 10 bases outside the gene matches. CDR1 is MGHRA and CDR2 is YSYEKL in the germline V gene. Here the CDR3 DNA reads TGCGCCAGCAGCCAAAAGAACAGGGGGAGGAGGACTGAAGCTTTCTTT. It codes for CASSQKNRGRRTEAFF.

V gene TRBV2 combines with J gene TRBJ1-1; D remains unclear. CDR3 length equals 13 residues. Looked up from germline, CDR1 is SNHLY and CDR2 is FYNNEI. Deletions cut 5 bases from V and 4 bases from J, with 11 bases between. CDR3 DNA sequence: TGTGCCAGCAGTCCCGGAGGAGGCACTGAAGCTTTCTTT. Protein sequence: CASSPGGGTEAFF.

J is TRBJ2-7 and V is TRBV5-6; D perhaps matches TRBD1 (5 bases). Germline assignment: CDR1 SGHDT and CDR2 YYEEEE. This CDR3 spans 13 amino acids. V lost 2 bases, J lost 5 bases, and 11 bases lay in between. CDR3 in amino acids: CASSLGRGHEQYF. CDR3 in DNA: TGTGCCAGCAGCTTAGGTAGGGGCCACGAGCAGTACTTC.

This clone was observed a few times. This chain's CDR3 is CATSRVVTGVSPLHF. CDR3 DNA sequence: TGTGCCACCAGCAGAGTTGTGACAGGGGTTTCACCCCTCCACTTT. The gene calls are TRBV15 and TRBJ1-6, with 8 bases lining up with TRBD1. The J segment lost 9 bases and the V segment lost 1 base, leaving 5 bases of the junction unmatched. There are 15 residues in the CDR3. Germline V gene lookup returns CDR1 LNHNV and CDR2 YYDKDF (reference sequence).

This sequence joins TRBV29-1 and TRBJ2-7, with D unclear. Looked up from germline, CDR1 is SQVTM and CDR2 is ANQGSEA. V was pared by 1 base and J by 2 bases, with 9 bases between. This CDR3 region has 13 residues. The CDR3 nucleotides read TGCAGCGTTGAAGGCTTCTCTACCTACGAGCAGTACTTC. This translates into CSVEGFSTYEQYF.

This clone was counted a few times. The chain is built from TRBV7-9 and TRBJ1-2; 9 nucleotides agree with TRBD1. V lost 3 bases to trimming and J lost 6 bases; unmatched junction nucleotides: 5. The CDR3 loop spans 14 amino acids. Germline V CDR1 and CDR2: SEHNR, FQNEAQ (reference sequence). The CDR3 coding sequence is TGTGCCAGCAGCTTTCCAACAGGGGGCAATGGCTACACCTTC. Residues: CASSFPTGGNGYTF.

Comment on this clone: This same CDR3 is encoded by further DNA sequences in the sample. V usage is TRBV11-2 and J usage is TRBJ2-5; D uncertain. This CDR3 has 11 amino acids. Trimming removed 2 bases at V and 5 bases at J, with 3 bases between. Germline V lookup: CDR1 SGHAT, CDR2 FQNNGV. The CDR3 DNA follows: TGTGCCAGCAGCTTACGGGAGACCCAGTACTTC. Translation gives CASSLRETQYF. The variable domain in full, completed from reference TRBV11-2 and TRBJ2-5, reads EAGVAQSPRYKIIEKRQSVAFWCNPISGHATLYWYQQILGQGPKLLIQFQNNGVVDDSQLPKDRFSAERLKGVDSTLKIQPAKLEDSAVYLCASSLRETQYFGPGTRLLVL.

The rearrangement links TRBV7-9 to TRBJ1-2, with D possibly being TRBD1 (6 bases). Germline CDR1 SEHNR, CDR2 FQNEAQ (reference sequence). This CDR3 spans 14 amino acids. V lost 6 bases, J lost 4 bases, and 15 bases lay in between. In DNA form, the CDR3 reads TGTGCCAGCAGTGATACAGGGATGGGCTATGGCTACACCTTC. Protein: CASSDTGMGYGYTF.

This chain uses TRBV7-3 with TRBJ2-2; TRBD2 aligns across 7 bases. J lost 3 bases, V lost 0 bases, and 1 base had no gene match. The germline CDR1 and CDR2 sequences are SGHTA and FQGTGA. CDR3 size: 15 residues. As DNA, the CDR3 is TGTGCCAGCAGCTTAACGGGGGGGGACACCGGGGAGCTGTTTTTT. This gives the protein CASSLTGGDTGELFF.

This rearrangement joins TRBV7-8 to TRBJ1-5; no definite D call. V was shortened by 4 bases and J by 6 bases, with 7 bases between the two germline ends. The germline CDR1 and CDR2 sequences are SGHVS and FQNEAQ. The CDR3 consists of 12 residues. Here the CDR3 reads CASSSRGQPQHF. The CDR3 bases are TGTGCCAGCAGCTCGCGGGGTCAGCCCCAGCATTTT.

Only a few counts were recorded for this clone. This sequence joins TRBV5-1 and TRBJ2-1, with TRBD2 matching over 9 bases. V shed 5 bases and J 7 bases; nucleotides not matched to a gene: 10. Germline V gives CDR1 SGHRS, CDR2 YFSETQ. The CDR3 runs to 15 residues. The CDR3 here is CASRVEERGDNEQFF. The CDR3 DNA is TGCGCCAGCAGAGTTGAAGAGCGGGGGGATAATGAGCAGTTCTTC.

CDR3 amino acids: CASSSMTSSAYEQYF. The CDR3 DNA sequence: TGTGCCAGCAGCAGTATGACTAGCTCGGCCTACGAGCAGTACTTC. The chain uses TRBV27 and TRBJ2-7, with TRBD2 identical over 7 bases. There are 15 residues in the CDR3. Germline CDR1 and CDR2: MNHEY and SMNVEV (reference sequence). V gave up 6 bases and J gave up 2 bases; unmatched junction bases: 10.

The V and J genes are TRBV5-4 and TRBJ2-2, with TRBD1 as a possible D gene (5 bases). Germline V lookup: CDR1 SGHNT, CDR2 YYREEE (reference sequence). Trimming left V 2 bases short and J 1 base short, with 9 bases between. The CDR3 has 15 amino acids. CDR3 amino acids: CASSFPQGNTGELFF. The CDR3 DNA reads as TGTGCCAGCAGCTTTCCTCAGGGGAACACCGGGGAGCTGTTTTTT.

This chain's CDR3 is CASSLARDSPYEQYF. CDR3 nucleotide sequence: TGTGCCAGCAGCTTAGCGCGTGACAGCCCCTACGAGCAGTACTTC. The chain joins TRBV7-2 to TRBJ2-7; D might be TRBD1 (5 bases). CDR3 length equals 15 residues. Trimming pared 0 bases from V and 2 bases from J, leaving 11 bases between. Germline V lookup: CDR1 SGHTA, CDR2 FQGNSA.

This clone was seen a handful of times. The chain employs TRBV5-1 and TRBJ1-1; TRBD1 might be the D (5 bases). CDR3 length equals 14 residues. CDR1 is SGHRS, CDR2 YFSETQ, per germline. Trimming left V 2 bases short and J 4 bases short, with 12 bases between. The CDR3 DNA reads as TGCGCCAGCAGCTTAGGGGCAGGGTTCACTGAAGCTTTCTTT. Translated, it gives CASSLGAGFTEAFF.

The V gene is TRBV2, the J gene TRBJ1-3, with 8 bases identical to TRBD1. The CDR3 is 14 residues long. Germline V gene lookup returns CDR1 SNHLY and CDR2 FYNNEI. The V and J ends lost 5 bases and 4 bases, in that order; junction bases with no gene match: 4. Here the CDR3 reads CASSQDRVGNTIYF. CDR3 sequence (DNA): TGTGCCAGCAGTCAGGACAGGGTCGGAAACACCATATATTTT.

This chain uses TRBV5-1 with TRBJ2-7; D possibly corresponds to TRBD2 (6 bases). The ends were cut back, 4 bases at V and 6 bases at J, with 17 bases in the middle. There are 14 residues in the CDR3. Germline CDR1 is SGHRS and CDR2 is YFSETQ. CDR3 DNA: TGCGCCAGCAGCCAAGGGACTCTAGGACGCGAGCAGTACTTC. It encodes CASSQGTLGREQYF.

This clone has only one observation. This chain links TRBV15 with TRBJ2-7; 9 bases line up with TRBD1. The CDR3 length is 14 residues. Germline values: CDR1 LNHNV, CDR2 YYDKDF (reference sequence). J was trimmed by 4 bases and V by 3 bases; bases with no gene match: 4. The CDR3, as DNA: TGTGCCACCAGCAGGAGGACAGGGGCGTACGAGCAGTACTTC. Protein product: CATSRRTGAYEQYF.

A note on this clone: One junction end disagrees with the germline gene, perhaps due to a read error. The rearrangement links TRBV27 to TRBJ1-5; D is possibly TRBD1 (5 bases). The CDR3 is 14 amino acids. Looked up from germline, CDR1 is MNHEY and CDR2 is SMNVEV (reference sequence). CDR3 coding DNA: TGTGCCAGCAGTTTGAGGAGGGACCCTTGTCTCCCGAAATTT. Protein: CASSLRRDPCLPKF.

The V gene is TRBV29-1, the J gene TRBJ1-1; TRBD1 matches at 9 bases. CDR3 length: 12 residues. CDR1 is SQVTM and CDR2 is ANQGSEA in the germline V gene. V lost 7 bases, J lost 10 bases, and 10 bases stayed unmatched. The CDR3 is CSGGDREEGAFF. The CDR3 nucleotides read TGCAGCGGAGGGGACAGGGAGGAGGGAGCTTTCTTT.

This clone has only a few counts. V usage is TRBV6-6 and J usage is TRBJ2-7; D is possibly TRBD2 (6 bases). V was pared by 5 bases and J by 3 bases, with 14 bases between. The CDR3 consists of 14 residues. Looked up from germline, CDR1 is MNHNY and CDR2 is SVGAGI (reference sequence). The CDR3 bases are TGTGCCAGCAGTACAGCGGGTCAGGGCTACGAGCAGTACTTC. Amino acids: CASSTAGQGYEQYF.

There are a few counts of this clone. The chain is built from TRBV9 and TRBJ2-5; TRBD2 matches 7 bases. V lost 0 bases and J lost 5; bases outside the gene matches: 7. This CDR3 is 15 amino acids long. Germline loops: CDR1 SGDLS, CDR2 YYNGEE. The CDR3: CASSVGGGVVETQYF. The CDR3 DNA follows: TGTGCCAGCAGCGTAGGGGGGGGAGTGGTGGAGACCCAGTACTTC.

As regards this clone: Its ends do not fully match the called genes, so a read error is possible. V is TRBV4-3 and J is TRBJ1-1, with a possible D match to TRBD1 (5 bases). The CDR3 is 14 amino acids. Germline V gives CDR1 LGHNA, CDR2 YSLEER. The CDR3 DNA is TGCGCCAGCAGCCAGTGGAGGGGAGACACTGGAGCTTTCTTT. This encodes CASSQWRGDTGAFF.